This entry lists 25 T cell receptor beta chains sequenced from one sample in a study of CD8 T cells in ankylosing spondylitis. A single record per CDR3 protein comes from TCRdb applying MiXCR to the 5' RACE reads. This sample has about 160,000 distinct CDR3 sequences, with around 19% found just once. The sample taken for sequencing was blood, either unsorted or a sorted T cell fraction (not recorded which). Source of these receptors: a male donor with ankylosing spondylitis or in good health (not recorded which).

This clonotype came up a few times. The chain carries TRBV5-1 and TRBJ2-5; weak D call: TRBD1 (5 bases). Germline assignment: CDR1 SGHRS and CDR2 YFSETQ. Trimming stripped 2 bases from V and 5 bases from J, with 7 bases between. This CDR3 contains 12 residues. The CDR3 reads CASSLKGETQYF. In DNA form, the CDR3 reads TGCGCCAGCAGCTTAAAGGGGGAGACCCAGTACTTC.

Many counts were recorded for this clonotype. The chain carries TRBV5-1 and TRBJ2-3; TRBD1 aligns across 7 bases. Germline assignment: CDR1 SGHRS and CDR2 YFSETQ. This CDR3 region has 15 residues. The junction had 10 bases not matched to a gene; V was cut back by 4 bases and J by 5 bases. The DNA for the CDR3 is TGCGCCAGCAGCGCTAGGGGGCAATACGAAGATACGCAGTATTTT. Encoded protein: CASSARGQYEDTQYF. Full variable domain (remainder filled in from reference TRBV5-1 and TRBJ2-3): KAGVTQTPRYLIKTRGQQVTLSCSPISGHRSVSWYQQTPGQGLQFLFEYFSETQRNKGNFPGRFSGRQFSNSRSEMNVSTLELGDSALYLCASSARGQYEDTQYFGPGTRLTVL.

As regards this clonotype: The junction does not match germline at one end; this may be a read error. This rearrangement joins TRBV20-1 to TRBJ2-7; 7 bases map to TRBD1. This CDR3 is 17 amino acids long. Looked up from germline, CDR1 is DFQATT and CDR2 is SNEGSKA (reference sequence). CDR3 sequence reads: CCAPIPGGRFGAYEQYF. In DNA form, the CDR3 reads TGCTGTGCCCCGATCCCAGGGGGTAGGTTCGGGGCGTACGAGCAGTACTTC.

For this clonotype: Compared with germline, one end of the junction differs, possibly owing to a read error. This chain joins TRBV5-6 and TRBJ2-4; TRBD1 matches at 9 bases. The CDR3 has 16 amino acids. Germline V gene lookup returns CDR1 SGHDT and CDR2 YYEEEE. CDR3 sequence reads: CASSLPTDRGQNIQHF. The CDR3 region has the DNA TGTGCCAGCAGCCTTCCTACGGACAGGGGACAAAACATTCAGCACTTC.

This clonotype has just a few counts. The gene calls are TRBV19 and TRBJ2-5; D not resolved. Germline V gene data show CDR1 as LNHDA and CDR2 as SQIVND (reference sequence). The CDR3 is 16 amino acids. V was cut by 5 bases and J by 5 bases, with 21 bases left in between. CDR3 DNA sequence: TGTGCCAGTAGTTCCGGTGAACTCTCTCTCGGGGAGACCCAGTACTTC. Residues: CASSSGELSLGETQYF.

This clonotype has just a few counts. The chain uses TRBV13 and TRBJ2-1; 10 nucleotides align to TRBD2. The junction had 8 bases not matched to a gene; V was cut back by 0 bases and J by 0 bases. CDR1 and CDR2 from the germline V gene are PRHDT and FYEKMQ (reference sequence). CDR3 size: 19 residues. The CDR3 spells CASSLGASGSIGSYNEQFF. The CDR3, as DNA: TGTGCCAGCAGCTTAGGTGCTAGCGGGAGTATAGGCTCCTACAATGAGCAGTTCTTC.

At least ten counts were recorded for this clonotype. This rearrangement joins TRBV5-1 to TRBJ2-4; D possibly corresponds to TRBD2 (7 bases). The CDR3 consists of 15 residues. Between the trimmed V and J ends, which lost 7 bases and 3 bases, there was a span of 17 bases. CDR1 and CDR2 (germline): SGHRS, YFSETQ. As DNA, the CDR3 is TGCGCCAGCCGGAGGGGGGGCGCAGACAAAAACATTCAGTACTTC. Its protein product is CASRRGGADKNIQYF.

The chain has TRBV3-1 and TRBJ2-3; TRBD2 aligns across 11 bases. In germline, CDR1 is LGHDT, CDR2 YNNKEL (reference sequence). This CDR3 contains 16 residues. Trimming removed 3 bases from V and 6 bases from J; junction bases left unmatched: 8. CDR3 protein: CASSQPGLAAGDTQYF. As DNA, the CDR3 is TGTGCCAGCAGCCAGCCGGGACTAGCGGCGGGGGATACGCAGTATTTT.

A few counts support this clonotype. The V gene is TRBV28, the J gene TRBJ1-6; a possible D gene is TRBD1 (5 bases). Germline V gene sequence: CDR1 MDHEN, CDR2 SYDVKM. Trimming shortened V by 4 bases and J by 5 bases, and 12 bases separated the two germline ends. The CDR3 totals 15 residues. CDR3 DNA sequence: TGTGCCAGCAGTTGGATCGGGACCGATAATTCACCCCTCCACTTT. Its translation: CASSWIGTDNSPLHF.

The CDR3 nucleotides read TGTGCCAGCAGAGTACAGGGCGGCTCCTACAATGAGCAGTTCTTC. Translated: CASRVQGGSYNEQFF. The chain has TRBV2 and TRBJ2-1, with D tentatively TRBD1 (6 bases). The ends were cut back, 6 bases at V and 0 bases at J, with 12 bases in the middle. The CDR3 extends over 15 amino acids. Germline V CDR1 and CDR2: SNHLY, FYNNEI.

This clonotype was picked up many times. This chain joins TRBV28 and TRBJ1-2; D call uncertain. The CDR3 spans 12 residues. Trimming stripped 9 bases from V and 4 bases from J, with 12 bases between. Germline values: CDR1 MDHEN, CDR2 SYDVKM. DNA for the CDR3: TGTGCCAGTACGTCTGAGGGCTATGGCTACACCTTC. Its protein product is CASTSEGYGYTF.

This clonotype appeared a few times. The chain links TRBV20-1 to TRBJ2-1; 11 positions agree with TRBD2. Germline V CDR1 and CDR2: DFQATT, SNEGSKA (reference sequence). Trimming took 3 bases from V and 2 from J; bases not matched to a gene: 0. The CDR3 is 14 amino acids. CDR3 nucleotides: TGCAGTGCTAGGGGACTAGCGGCCTACAATGAGCAGTTCTTC. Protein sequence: CSARGLAAYNEQFF.

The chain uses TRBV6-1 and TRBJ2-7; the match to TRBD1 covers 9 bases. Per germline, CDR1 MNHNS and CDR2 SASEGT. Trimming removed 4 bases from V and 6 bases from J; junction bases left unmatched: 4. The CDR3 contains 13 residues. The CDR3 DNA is TGTGCCAGCAGTGGGACAGGGGAAGGCGAGCAGTACTTC. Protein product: CASSGTGEGEQYF.

The CDR3 nucleotides are TGTGCCAGCAGCTTACCCGGCTATGGCTACACCTTC. Encoded protein: CASSLPGYGYTF. The chain joins TRBV7-9 to TRBJ1-2; D uncertain. CDR3 length: 12 residues. Germline V gene sequence: CDR1 SEHNR, CDR2 FQNEAQ (reference sequence). The ends were cut back, 2 bases at V and 4 bases at J, with 5 bases in the middle.

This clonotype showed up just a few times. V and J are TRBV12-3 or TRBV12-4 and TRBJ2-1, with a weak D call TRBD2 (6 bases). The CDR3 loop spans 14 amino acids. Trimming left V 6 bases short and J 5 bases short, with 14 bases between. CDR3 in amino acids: CASSQDYGDNEQFF. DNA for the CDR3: TGTGCCAGCAGCCAGGACTACGGCGACAATGAGCAGTTCTTC.

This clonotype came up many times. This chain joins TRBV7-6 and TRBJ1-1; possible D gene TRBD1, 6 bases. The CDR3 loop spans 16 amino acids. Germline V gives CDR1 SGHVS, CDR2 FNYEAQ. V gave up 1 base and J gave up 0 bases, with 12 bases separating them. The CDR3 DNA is TGTGCCAGCAGCTTAGAGAGGGGGGGGTTGAACACTGAAGCTTTCTTT. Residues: CASSLERGGLNTEAFF.

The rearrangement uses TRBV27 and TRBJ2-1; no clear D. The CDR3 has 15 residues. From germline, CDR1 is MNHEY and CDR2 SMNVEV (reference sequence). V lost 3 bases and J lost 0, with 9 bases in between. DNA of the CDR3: TGTGCCAGCAGTTTGGACCGGGTCTCCTACAATGAGCAGTTCTTC. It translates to CASSLDRVSYNEQFF.

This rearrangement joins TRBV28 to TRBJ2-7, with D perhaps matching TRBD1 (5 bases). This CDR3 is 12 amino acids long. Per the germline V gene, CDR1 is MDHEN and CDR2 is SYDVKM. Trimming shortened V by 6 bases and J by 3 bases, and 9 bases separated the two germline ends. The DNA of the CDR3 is TGTGCCAGCAGCCAGGGTTTCTACGAGCAGTACTTC. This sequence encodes CASSQGFYEQYF.

The CDR3 DNA reads as TGTGCCAGTTCGGACGGACCTTTTGAGACCCAGTACTTC. Its translation: CASSDGPFETQYF. V gene TRBV6-5 combines with J gene TRBJ2-5; D uncertain. V shed 9 bases and J shed 5 bases, with 16 bases lying between them. Germline V CDR1 and CDR2: MNHEY, SVGAGI. CDR3 length: 13 amino acids.

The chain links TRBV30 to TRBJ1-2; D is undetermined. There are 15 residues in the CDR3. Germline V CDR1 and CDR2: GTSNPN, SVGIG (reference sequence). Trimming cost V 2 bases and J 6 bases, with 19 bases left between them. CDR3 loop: CAWSRGPKAGDGYTF. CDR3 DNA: TGTGCCTGGAGTAGAGGTCCAAAGGCTGGGGATGGCTACACCTTC.

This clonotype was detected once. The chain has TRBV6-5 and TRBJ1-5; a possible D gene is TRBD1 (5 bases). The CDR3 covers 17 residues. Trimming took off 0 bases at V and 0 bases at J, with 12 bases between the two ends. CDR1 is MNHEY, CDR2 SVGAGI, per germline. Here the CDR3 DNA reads TGTGCCAGCAGTTACTCGGGGGGGGGAAATAGCAATCAGCCCCAGCATTTT. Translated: CASSYSGGGNSNQPQHF.

The DNA for the CDR3 is TGTGCCAGCGGACGGGAGACCCAGTACTTC. The encoded protein is CASGRETQYF. The V and J genes are TRBV28 and TRBJ2-5; D not certain. The CDR3 covers 10 residues. V lost 8 bases and J lost 5, with 6 bases in between. From germline, CDR1 is MDHEN and CDR2 SYDVKM.

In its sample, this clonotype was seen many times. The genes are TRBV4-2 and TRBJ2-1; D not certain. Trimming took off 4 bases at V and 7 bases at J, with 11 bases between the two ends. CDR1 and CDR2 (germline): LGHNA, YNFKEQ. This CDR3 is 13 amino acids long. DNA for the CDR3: TGTGCCAGCAGCCTCGGTCTAGGGAATGAGCAGTTCTTC. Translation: CASSLGLGNEQFF.

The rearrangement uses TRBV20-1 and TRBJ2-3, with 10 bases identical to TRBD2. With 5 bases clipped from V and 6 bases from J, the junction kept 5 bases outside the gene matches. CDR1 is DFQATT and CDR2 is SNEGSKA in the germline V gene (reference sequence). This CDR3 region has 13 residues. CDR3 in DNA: TGCAGTGCTCCTAGCGGGAGTATTGATACGCAGTATTTT. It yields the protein CSAPSGSIDTQYF.

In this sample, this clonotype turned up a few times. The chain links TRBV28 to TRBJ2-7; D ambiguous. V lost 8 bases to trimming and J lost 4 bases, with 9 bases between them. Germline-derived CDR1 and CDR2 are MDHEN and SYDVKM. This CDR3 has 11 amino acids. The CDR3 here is CASSYRYEQYF. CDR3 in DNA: TGTGCCAGCTCCTATAGGTACGAGCAGTACTTC.